This T cell receptor (beta chain) came from a study of cytomegalovirus exposure and HLA in healthy donors. PCR was performed using 60 Vbeta and 13 Jbeta primers. Some clones are missing from TCRdb's copy, which holds only in-frame ones; the method was immunoSEQ multiplex PCR. The sample consists of about 200,000 clones, almost 80% of them appearing once. Trimming removed 8 bases from V and 6 bases from J; junction bases left unmatched: 7. This CDR3 comprises 13 residues. The germline V gene has CDR1 SQVTM and CDR2 ANQGSEA. The specimen was PBMCs. The clonotype originates from a male donor in good health and CMV-seronegative. V gene TRBV29-1 combines with J gene TRBJ2-1, with TRBD1 matching over 10 bases. The DNA for the CDR3 is TGCAGCCCCGGGACAGGGGCCGGCAATGAGCAGTTCTTC. Encoded protein: CSPGTGAGNEQFF.